This T cell receptor (beta chain) was found in a study of Ad26.COV2.S vaccination and SARS-CoV-2 variants. The treatment here: roughly 19 received Ad26.COV2.S at low or high dose, single or two shots; several received placebo; per-sample allocation not given. Samples were taken on day 63 after the first vaccine or placebo injection. TCRdb's table, derived via immunoSEQ multiplex PCR, lists solely in-frame clones and lacks some. In the table there are just under 250,000 clones, around nine tenths of which are singletons. Deletions cut 3 bases from V and 3 bases from J, with 0 bases between. The V gene's germline CDR1 is SGHAT and CDR2 FQNNGV. CDR3 length: 11 residues. To note about this clone: A much larger clone differs from this one at a single base, so this may be a read error.

The receptor's source is a person between 18 and 65 years old who received the Ad26.COV2.S COVID-19 vaccine or a placebo. This specimen was peripheral blood, taken in a trial of Ad26.COV2.S vaccine versus placebo. The chain employs TRBV11-2 and TRBJ1-3; D gene unclear. The CDR3 DNA reads as TGTGCCAGCAGCTTTGGAAACACCATATATTTT. This sequence encodes CASSFGNTIYF.